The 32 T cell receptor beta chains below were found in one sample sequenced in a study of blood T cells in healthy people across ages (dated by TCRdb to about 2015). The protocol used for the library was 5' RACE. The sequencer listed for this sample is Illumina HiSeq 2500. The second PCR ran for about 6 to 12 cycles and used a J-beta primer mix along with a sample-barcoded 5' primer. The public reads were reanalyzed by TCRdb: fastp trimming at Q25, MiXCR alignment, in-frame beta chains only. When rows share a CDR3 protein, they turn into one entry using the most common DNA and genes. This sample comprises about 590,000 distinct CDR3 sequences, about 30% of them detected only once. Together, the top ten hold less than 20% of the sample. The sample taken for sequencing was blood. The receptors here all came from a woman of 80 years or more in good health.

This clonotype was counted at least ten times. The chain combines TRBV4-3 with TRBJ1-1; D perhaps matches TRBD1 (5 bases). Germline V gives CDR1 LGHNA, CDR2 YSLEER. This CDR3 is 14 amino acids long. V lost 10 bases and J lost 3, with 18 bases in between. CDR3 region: CATRRGPHDTEAFF. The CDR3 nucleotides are TGCGCCACCAGAAGGGGACCGCATGACACTGAAGCTTTCTTT.

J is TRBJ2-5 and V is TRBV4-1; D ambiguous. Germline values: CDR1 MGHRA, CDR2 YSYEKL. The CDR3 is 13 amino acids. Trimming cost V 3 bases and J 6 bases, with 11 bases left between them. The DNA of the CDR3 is TGCGCCAGCAGCCAGGGTAGTGGCCAGACCCAGTACTTC. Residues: CASSQGSGQTQYF.

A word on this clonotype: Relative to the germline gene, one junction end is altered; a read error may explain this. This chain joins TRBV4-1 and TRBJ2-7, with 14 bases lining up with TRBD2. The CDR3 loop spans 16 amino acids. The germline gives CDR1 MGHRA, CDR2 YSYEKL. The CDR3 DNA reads TGCGCCAGCAGCCGGGGGACTAGCGGGGGATGCTACGAGCAGTATTTC. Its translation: CASSRGTSGGCYEQYF.

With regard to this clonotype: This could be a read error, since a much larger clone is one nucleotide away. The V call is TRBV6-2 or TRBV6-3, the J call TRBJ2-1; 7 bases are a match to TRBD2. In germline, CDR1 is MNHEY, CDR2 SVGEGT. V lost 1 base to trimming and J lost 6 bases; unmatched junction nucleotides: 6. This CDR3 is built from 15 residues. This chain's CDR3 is CASSYLGGKPNEQFF. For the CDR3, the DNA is TGTGCCAGCAGTTACTTGGGGGGGAAACCCAATGAGCAGTTCTTC.

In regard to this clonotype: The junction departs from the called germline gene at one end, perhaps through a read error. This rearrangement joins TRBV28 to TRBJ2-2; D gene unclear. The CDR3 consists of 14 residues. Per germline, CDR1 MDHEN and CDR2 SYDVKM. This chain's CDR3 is CSSSLSGVQGELFF. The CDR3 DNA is TGTTCCAGCAGTTTATCTGGAGTCCAGGGGGAGCTGTTTTTT.

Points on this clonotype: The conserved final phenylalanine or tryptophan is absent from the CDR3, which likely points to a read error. DNA for the CDR3: TGCGCCAGCAGCCCATCAGGGCGGGTGACCCCAGATACGCAGTATTTG. This gives the protein CASSPSGRVTPDTQYL. The chain has TRBV5-1 and TRBJ2-3, with D perhaps assigned TRBD1 or TRBD2 (5 bases each). The CDR3 extends over 16 amino acids. Trimming left V 4 bases short and J 4 bases short, with 19 bases between. CDR1 is SGHRS and CDR2 is YFSETQ in the germline V gene.

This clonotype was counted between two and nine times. CDR3 region: CASSLEDTSGNEQFF. The DNA for the CDR3 is TGCGCCAGCAGCTTAGAGGACACCTCTGGCAATGAGCAGTTCTTC. The genes are TRBV5-1 and TRBJ2-1; tentatively, D is TRBD1 (5 bases). Trimming pared 2 bases from V and 6 bases from J, leaving 15 bases between. Germline V CDR1 and CDR2: SGHRS, YFSETQ. CDR3 length equals 15 residues. Variable domain in full (rest from reference TRBV5-1 and TRBJ2-1): KAGVTQTPRYLIKTRGQQVTLSCSPISGHRSVSWYQQTPGQGLQFLFEYFSETQRNKGNFPGRFSGRQFSNSRSEMNVSTLELGDSALYLCASSLEDTSGNEQFFGPGTRLTVL.

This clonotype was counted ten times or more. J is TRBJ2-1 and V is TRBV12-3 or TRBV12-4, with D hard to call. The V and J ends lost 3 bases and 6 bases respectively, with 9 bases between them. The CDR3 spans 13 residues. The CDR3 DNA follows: TGTGCCAGCAGTTTCGGACCGCTCAATGAGCAGTTCTTC. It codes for CASSFGPLNEQFF.

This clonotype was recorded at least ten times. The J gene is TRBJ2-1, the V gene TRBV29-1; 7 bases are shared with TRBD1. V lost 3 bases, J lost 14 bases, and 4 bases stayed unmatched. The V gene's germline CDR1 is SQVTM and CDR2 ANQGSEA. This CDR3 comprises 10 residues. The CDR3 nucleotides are TGCAGCGTTGAGGCAGGGACAGAGTTCTTC. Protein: CSVEAGTEFF.

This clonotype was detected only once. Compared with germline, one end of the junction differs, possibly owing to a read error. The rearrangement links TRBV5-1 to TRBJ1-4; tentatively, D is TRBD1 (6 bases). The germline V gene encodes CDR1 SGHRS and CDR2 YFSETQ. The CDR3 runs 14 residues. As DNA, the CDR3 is TGCGCCAGCAGCTTGGGGGGGGCTGATGAAAAACGGTTTTTT. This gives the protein CASSLGGADEKRFF. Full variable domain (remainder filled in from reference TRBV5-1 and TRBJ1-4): KAGVTQTPRYLIKTRGQQVTLSCSPISGHRSVSWYQQTPGQGLQFLFEYFSETQRNKGNFPGRFSGRQFSNSRSEMNVSTLELGDSALYLCASSLGGADEKRFFGSGTQLSVL.

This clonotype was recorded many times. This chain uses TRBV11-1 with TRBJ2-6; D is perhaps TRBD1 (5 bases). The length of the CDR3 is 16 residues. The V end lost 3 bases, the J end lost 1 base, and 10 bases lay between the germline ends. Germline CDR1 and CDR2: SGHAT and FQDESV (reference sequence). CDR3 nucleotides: TGTGCCAGCAGCTTGACCCAGGGATCTGGGGCCAACGTCCTGACTTTC. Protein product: CASSLTQGSGANVLTF.

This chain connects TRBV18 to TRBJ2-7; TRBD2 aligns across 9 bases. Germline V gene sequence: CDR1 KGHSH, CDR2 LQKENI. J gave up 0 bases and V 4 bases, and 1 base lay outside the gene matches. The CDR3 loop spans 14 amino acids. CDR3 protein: CASSRGLASYEQYF. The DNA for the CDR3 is TGTGCCAGCTCACGGGGACTAGCCTCCTACGAGCAGTACTTC.

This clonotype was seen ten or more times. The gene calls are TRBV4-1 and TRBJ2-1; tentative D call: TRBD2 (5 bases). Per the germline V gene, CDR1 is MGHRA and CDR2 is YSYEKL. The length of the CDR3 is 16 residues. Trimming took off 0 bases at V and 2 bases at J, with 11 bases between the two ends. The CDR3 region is CASSQDEGGPYNEQFF. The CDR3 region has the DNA TGCGCCAGCAGCCAAGACGAAGGAGGCCCCTACAATGAGCAGTTCTTC.

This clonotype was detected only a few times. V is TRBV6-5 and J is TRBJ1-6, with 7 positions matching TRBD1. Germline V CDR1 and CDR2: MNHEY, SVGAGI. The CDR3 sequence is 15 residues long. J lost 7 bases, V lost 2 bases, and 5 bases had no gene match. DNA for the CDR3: TGTGCCAGCAGTTACAGGCAGGGGGGAAATTCACCCCTCCACTTT. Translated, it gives CASSYRQGGNSPLHF.

CDR3 nucleotides: TGTGCCAGCAGCTTAGGGGACTGCGATACGCAGTATTTT. The encoded protein is CASSLGDCDTQYF. This chain uses TRBV7-2 with TRBJ2-3; weak D call: TRBD2 (6 bases). This CDR3 contains 13 residues. V was cut by 1 base and J by 6 bases, with 8 bases left in between. In germline, CDR1 is SGHTA, CDR2 FQGNSA.

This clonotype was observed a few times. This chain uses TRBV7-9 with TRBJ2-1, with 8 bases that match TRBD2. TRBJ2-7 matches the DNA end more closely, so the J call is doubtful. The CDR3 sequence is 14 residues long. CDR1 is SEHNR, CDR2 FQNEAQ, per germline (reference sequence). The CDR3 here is CASSFGRGSNEQYF. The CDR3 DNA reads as TGTGCCAGCAGCTTCGGGAGGGGCAGCAATGAGCAGTACTTC.

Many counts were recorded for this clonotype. This CDR3 reads CASTPRTGTRYYNEQFF. The CDR3 nucleotides read TGTGCCAGCACCCCCAGAACCGGGACTAGATACTACAATGAGCAGTTCTTC. The chain couples TRBV6-6 to TRBJ2-1, with 8 bases fitting TRBD2. Losses at the gene ends were 7 bases for V and 3 bases for J; bases not matched to a gene: 14. The CDR3 is 17 residues long. The germline V gene encodes CDR1 MNHNY and CDR2 SVGAGI (reference sequence).

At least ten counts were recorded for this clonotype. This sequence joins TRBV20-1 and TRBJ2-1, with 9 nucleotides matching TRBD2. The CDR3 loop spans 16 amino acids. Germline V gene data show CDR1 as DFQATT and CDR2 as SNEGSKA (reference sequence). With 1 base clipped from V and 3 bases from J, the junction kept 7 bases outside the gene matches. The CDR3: CSARGFGRGGYNEQFF. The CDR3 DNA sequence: TGCAGTGCTAGAGGTTTTGGGCGGGGGGGCTACAATGAGCAGTTCTTC.

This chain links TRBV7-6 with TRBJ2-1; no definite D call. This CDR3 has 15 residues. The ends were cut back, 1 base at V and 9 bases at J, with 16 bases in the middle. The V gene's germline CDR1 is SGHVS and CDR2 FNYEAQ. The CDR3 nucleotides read TGTGCCAGCAGCTTAGAGGCCGACTTGGACGGTGAGCAGTTCTTC. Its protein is CASSLEADLDGEQFF.

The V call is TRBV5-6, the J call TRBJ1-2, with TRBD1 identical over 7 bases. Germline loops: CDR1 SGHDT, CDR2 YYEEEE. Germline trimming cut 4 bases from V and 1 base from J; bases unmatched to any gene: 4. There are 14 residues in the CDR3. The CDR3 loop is CASSQGTVNYGYTF. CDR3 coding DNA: TGTGCCAGCAGCCAAGGGACAGTTAACTATGGCTACACCTTC.

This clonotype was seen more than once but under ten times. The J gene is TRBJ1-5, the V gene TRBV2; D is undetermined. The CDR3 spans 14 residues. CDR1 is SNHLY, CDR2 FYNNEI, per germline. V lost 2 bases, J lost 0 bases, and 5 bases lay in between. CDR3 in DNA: TGTGCCAGCAGTGAAACTAATAGCAATCAGCCCCAGCATTTT. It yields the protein CASSETNSNQPQHF.

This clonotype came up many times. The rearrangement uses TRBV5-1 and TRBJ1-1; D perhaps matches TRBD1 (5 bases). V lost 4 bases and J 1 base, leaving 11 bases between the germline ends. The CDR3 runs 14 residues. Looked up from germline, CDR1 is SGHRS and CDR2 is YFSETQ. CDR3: CASSGGAGNTEAFF. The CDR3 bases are TGCGCCAGCAGCGGAGGGGCAGGGAACACTGAAGCTTTCTTT.

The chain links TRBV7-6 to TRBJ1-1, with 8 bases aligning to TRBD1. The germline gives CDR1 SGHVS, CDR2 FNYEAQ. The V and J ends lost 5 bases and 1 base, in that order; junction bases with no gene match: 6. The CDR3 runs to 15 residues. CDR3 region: CASSPGGTGNTEAFF. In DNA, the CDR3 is TGTGCCAGCAGCCCAGGTGGGACAGGGAACACTGAAGCTTTCTTT.

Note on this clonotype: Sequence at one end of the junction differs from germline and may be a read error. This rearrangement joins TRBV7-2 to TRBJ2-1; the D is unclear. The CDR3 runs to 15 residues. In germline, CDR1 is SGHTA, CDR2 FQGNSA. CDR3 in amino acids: CASSPRYGPYNGQFF. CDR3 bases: TGTGCCAGCAGCCCGCGATACGGGCCCTACAATGGGCAGTTCTTC.

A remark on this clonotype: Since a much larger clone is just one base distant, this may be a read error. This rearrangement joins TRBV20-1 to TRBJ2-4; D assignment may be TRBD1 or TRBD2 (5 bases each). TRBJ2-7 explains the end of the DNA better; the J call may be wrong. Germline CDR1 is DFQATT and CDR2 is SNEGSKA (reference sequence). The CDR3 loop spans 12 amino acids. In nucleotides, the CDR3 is TGCAGTGCTGAGGGGTCCAGGTGCGAGCAGTACTTC. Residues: CSAEGSRCEQYF.

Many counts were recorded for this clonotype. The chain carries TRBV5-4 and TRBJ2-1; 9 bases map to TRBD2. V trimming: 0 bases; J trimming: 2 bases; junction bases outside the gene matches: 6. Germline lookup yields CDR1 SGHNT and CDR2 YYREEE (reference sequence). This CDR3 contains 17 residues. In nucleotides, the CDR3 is TGTGCCAGCAGCTTGGATCGCGGGGGGGCCGCCTACAATGAGCAGTTCTTC. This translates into CASSLDRGGAAYNEQFF.

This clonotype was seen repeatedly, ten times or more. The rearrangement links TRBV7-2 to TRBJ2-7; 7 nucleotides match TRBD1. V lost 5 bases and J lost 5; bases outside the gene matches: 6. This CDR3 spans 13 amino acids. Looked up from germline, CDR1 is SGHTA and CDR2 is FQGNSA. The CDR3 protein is CASSRKGADEQYF. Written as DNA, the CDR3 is TGTGCCAGCAGCCGGAAGGGGGCGGACGAGCAGTACTTC.

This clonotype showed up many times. CDR3 loop: CSATRGASYNEQFF. The CDR3 region has the DNA TGCAGTGCTACGCGGGGGGCCTCCTACAATGAGCAGTTCTTC. The chain joins TRBV20-1 to TRBJ2-1; 8 bases map to TRBD2. This CDR3 has 14 amino acids. Germline CDR1 DFQATT, CDR2 SNEGSKA (reference sequence). The junction had 2 bases not matched to a gene; V was cut back by 4 bases and J by 0 bases.

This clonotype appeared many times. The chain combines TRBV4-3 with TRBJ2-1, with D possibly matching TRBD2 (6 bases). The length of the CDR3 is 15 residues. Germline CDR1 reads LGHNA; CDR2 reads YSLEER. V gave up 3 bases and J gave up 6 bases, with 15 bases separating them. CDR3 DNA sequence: TGCGCCAGCAGCCACACTAGCCGGAGCTCCAATGAGCAGTTCTTC. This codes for CASSHTSRSSNEQFF.

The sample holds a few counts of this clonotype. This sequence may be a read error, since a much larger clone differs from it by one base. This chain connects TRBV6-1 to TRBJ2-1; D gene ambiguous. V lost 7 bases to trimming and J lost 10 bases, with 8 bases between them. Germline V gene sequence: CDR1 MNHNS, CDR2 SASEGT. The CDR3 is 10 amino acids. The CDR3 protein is CASNSYEQFF. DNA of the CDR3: TGTGCCAGCAACAGCTACGAGCAGTTCTTC.

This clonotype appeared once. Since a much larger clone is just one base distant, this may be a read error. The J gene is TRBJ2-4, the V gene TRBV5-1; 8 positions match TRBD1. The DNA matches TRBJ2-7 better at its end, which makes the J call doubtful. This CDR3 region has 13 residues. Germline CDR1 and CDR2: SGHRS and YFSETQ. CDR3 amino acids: CASNSRQGYEQYF. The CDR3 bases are TGCGCCAGCAACTCTAGACAGGGGTACGAGCAGTACTTC.

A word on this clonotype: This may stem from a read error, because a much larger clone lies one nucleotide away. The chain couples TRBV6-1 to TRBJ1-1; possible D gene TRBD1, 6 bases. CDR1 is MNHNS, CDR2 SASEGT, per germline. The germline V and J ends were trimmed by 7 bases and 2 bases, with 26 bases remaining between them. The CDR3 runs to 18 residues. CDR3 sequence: CASNTPAGQLRLNTEAFF. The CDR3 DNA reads TGTGCCAGCAATACGCCTGCCGGACAGCTAAGACTAAACACTGAAGCTTTCTTT.